A selection of T cell receptor beta chains follows, all from one sample in a study of cytomegalovirus exposure and HLA in healthy donors. TCRdb's table, derived via immunoSEQ multiplex PCR, lists solely in-frame clones and lacks some. In the table there are around 140,000 clones, around 75% of which are singletons. The sample taken for sequencing was PBMCs. These receptor sequences come from a woman aged 25 to 45 in good health and CMV-seronegative. Each CDR3 is given without its conserved first and last residue.

CDR3 length	V gene	CDR3 protein
11	TRBV10-3	AIRLGDSYEQY
12	TRBV2	ASISVRGTTEAF
11	TRBV15	ATSTTGNTEAF
14	TRBV2	ASREGLAGGQNIQY
13	TRBV28	ASTLERGDTGELF
12	TRBV7-2	ASSLTGGEDIQY
13	TRBV19	ASSPQTGVGYGYT
10	TRBV5-1	ASSPTGDEAF
13	TRBV5-6	ASSIGGTGLDEQY
13	TRBV7-3	ASSLWRGTGAEAF
16	TRBV2	ASHPLRGGLGGDSPLH
9	TRBV30	AWSSGGEQF
12	TRBV18	ASATGVDTGELF
14	TRBV2	ASSGGGVGSYNEQF
12	TRBV19	ASWGGGNHYGYT
13	TRBV11-2	ASSLVTGGLEKLF
12	TRBV11-2	ASSLGTRRGELF
14	TRBV30	AWSTGLAGVTDTQY
15	TRBV7-8	ASSLVGGRGGNQPQH
12	TRBV4-1	ASSQGTGANIQY
10	TRBV7-2	ASSSTGFEAF
12	TRBV15	ATKTGVLSYEQY
14	TRBV11-3	ASSLATWGDLYEQY
12	TRBV4-2	ASSSTGESYEQY
15	TRBV30	AWSWGVRSSYNSPLH
13	TRBV4-1	ASSRHRGRAGELF
11	TRBV6-5	ASSLTGAPVAF
12	TRBV19	ASSWEGDSYEQY
12	TRBV29-1	SVRKGGFSYEQY
14	TRBV7-6	ASSLLAGGSYNEQF
13	TRBV6-1	ASSEGHHSNQPQH
14	TRBV9	AGSVGIAGNTGELF
13	TRBV19	ASSIVPGPTDTQY
11	TRBV27	ASSVGTGYGYT
13	TRBV28	ASSYRGTTTYEQY
9	TRBV5-6	ASTQGEKLF
13	TRBV7-3	ASSPTPGTYNEQF
13	TRBV10-3	ATGTSGSAAYEQY
12	TRBV6-1	ASSELSGANVLT
14	TRBV7-8	ASSPRTGGNTGELF
14	TRBV11-1	ASSLSRDRGLYEQY
15	TRBV9	ASSVGYRGWYNNEQF
14	TRBV4-1	ASSQDHGQGRNTIY
11	TRBV7-6	ASSLRVQETQY
13	TRBV5-1	ASSLTAQSNTEAF
12	TRBV29-1	SVDPSRTSETQY
13	TRBV19	ASSSGGQGTGELF
13	TRBV29-1	SVEESDRGGEKLF
11	TRBV5-4	ASSWDTNYGYT
12	TRBV6-6	ASSYWEVNTEAF
13	TRBV28	ASTSAGVFPYEQY
13	TRBV4-1	ASSQSQGGGNTIY
9	TRBV10-1	ARQENYGYT